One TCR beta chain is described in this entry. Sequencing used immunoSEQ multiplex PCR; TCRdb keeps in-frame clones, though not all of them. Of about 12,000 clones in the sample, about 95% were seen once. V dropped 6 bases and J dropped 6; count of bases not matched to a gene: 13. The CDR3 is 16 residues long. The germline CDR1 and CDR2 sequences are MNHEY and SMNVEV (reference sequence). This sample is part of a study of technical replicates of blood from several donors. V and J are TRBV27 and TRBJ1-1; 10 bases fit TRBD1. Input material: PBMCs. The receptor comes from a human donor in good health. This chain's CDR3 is CASRPEGQGKIAEAFF. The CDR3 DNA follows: TGTGCCAGCAGACCAGAGGGACAGGGGAAGATTGCTGAAGCTTTCTTT.